The 11 T cell receptor beta chains below all came from one sample that was sequenced in a study of blood T cells in healthy people across ages. Combining a sample-barcoded 5' primer with a J-beta primer mix, a second PCR ran for roughly 6 to 12 cycles. From the 5' RACE reads, TCRdb called clonotypes with MiXCR, one entry per CDR3 protein. The sample holds more than 650,000 distinct CDR3 sequences, roughly 24% seen once. Another study also made use of these data, one on T cells of mothers and their children.

The sample consisted of blood. The receptors stem from a boy aged 5-17 years in good health.

The chain employs TRBV7-9 and TRBJ1-1; no definite D call. Germline values: CDR1 SEHNR, CDR2 FQNEAQ (reference sequence). V lost 4 bases and J 1 base, leaving 19 bases between the germline ends. This CDR3 has 17 amino acids. In DNA form, the CDR3 reads TGTGCCAGCAGCTCGGGCCCTGGGGTCCTCGGGAACACTGAAGCTTTCTTT. It translates to CASSSGPGVLGNTEAFF.

This chain uses TRBV5-5 with TRBJ2-7; 7 positions match TRBD2. J gave up 2 bases and V 6 bases, and 8 bases lay outside the gene matches. CDR3 size: 14 residues. The germline V gene has CDR1 SGHKS and CDR2 YYEKEE (reference sequence). The CDR3 spells CASNPLADTYEQYF. Here the CDR3 DNA reads TGTGCCAGCAACCCCCTAGCGGACACCTACGAGCAGTACTTC.

This chain joins TRBV30 and TRBJ1-2; D unresolved. Germline V gene lookup returns CDR1 GTSNPN and CDR2 SVGIG (reference sequence). The CDR3 runs to 13 residues. Trimming stripped 4 bases from V and 2 bases from J, with 11 bases between. The CDR3: CAWTGNLNYGYTF. The CDR3 nucleotides are TGTGCCTGGACGGGTAACCTGAACTATGGCTACACCTTC.

This clonotype came up a few times. The chain has TRBV11-1 and TRBJ2-1; 7 bases are shared with TRBD2. The CDR3 sequence is 17 residues long. J was trimmed by 4 bases and V by 0 bases; bases with no gene match: 9. CDR1 is SGHAT, CDR2 FQDESV, per germline (reference sequence). The CDR3 DNA reads TGTGCCAGCAGCTTAGCTATGGGGGGGTCAGTTTACAATGAGCAGTTCTTC. This encodes CASSLAMGGSVYNEQFF.

This clonotype was counted between two and nine times. The chain uses TRBV11-2 and TRBJ2-5, with 10 bases that match TRBD2. The end of the DNA fits TRBJ2-1 better, so the J call may be wrong. CDR3 length: 15 amino acids. Germline V CDR1 and CDR2: SGHAT, FQNNGV. CDR3: CASSFTSGEVVGQFF. The CDR3 DNA follows: TGTGCCAGCAGCTTTACTAGCGGGGAGGTTGTAGGGCAGTTCTTC.

Details on this clonotype: At one of its ends the junction is not consistent with the germline gene, which may arise from a read error. The chain links TRBV18 to TRBJ2-5; 7 nucleotides line up with TRBD1. The CDR3 has 13 residues. CDR1 is KGHSH and CDR2 is LQKENI in the germline V gene. CDR3 nucleotides: TGTGCCAGCTCACCCGCAGGGGGAGAGACCCAGCACTTC. Its protein is CASSPAGGETQHF.

The chain links TRBV10-2 to TRBJ2-5; D is perhaps TRBD1 or TRBD2 (5 bases each). The V end lost 0 bases, the J end lost 4 bases, and 18 bases lay between the germline ends. The CDR3 loop spans 17 amino acids. Germline values: CDR1 WSHSY, CDR2 SAAADI. CDR3 bases: TGCGCCAGCAGTGAGTCCTCTGCAGGGACGATCGGAGAGACCCAGTACTTC. Translating it yields CASSESSAGTIGETQYF.

The genes are TRBV9 and TRBJ2-1, with D perhaps being TRBD1 or TRBD2 (5 bases each). The last part of the DNA fits TRBJ2-7 better; the J call may be wrong. This CDR3 comprises 15 residues. Germline V gene data show CDR1 as SGDLS and CDR2 as YYNGEE. DNA of the CDR3: TGTGCCAGCAGCGCCTCCCGAGGAGGACATGACGAGCAGTACTTC. This translates into CASSASRGGHDEQYF.

The chain has TRBV6-5 and TRBJ2-7; TRBD1 matches 7 bases. The CDR3 runs 16 residues. The germline CDR1 and CDR2 sequences are MNHEY and SVGAGI. Trimming at V came to 2 bases and at J to 3 bases, leaving 10 bases not matched to a gene. CDR3 sequence reads: CASSYPPGQGVYEQYF. In DNA, the CDR3 is TGTGCCAGCAGTTACCCTCCGGGGCAGGGGGTCTACGAGCAGTACTTC.

The chain couples TRBV12-3 or TRBV12-4 to TRBJ2-3; no reliable D call. Trimming cost V 3 bases and J 1 base, with 8 bases left between them. This CDR3 region has 14 residues. In DNA form, the CDR3 reads TGTGCCAGCAGTTTCACCTTACGCACAGATACGCAGTATTTT. Residues: CASSFTLRTDTQYF.

This clonotype was recorded a few times. This sequence joins TRBV21-1 and TRBJ2-6; TRBD1 is the table's D call and was not checked against the DNA. TRBV21-1 is an annotated pseudogene. The CDR3 is made up of 21 amino acids. CDR3 in amino acids: CASSKVMCYDRGLSGANVLTF. For the CDR3, the DNA is TGTGCCAGCAGCAAAGTGATGTGTTATGACAGGGGGCTTTCTGGGGCCAACGTCCTGACTTTC.